This TCR beta chain was captured in a study of blood T cell repertoires in COVID-19. Study overall: Sites across the United States, Italy and Spain contributed samples from acute and convalescent COVID-19.

This clone occurred once. This CDR3 region has 14 residues. In germline, CDR1 is SGHRS, CDR2 YFSETQ. V was pared by 3 bases and J by 1 base, with 10 bases between. As originally analysed: Quantification of nucleated cells was approximated via reference gene primer amplification. Generated by immunoSEQ multiplex PCR, the TCRdb table keeps only in-frame clones and is missing some. V, J and clone size derive from that table, while D and trimming were established from the DNA sequence. Of 400,000 to 550,000 clones detected, approximately 90% appear once; the ten largest clones hold roughly 4.3%. The chain combines TRBV5-1 with TRBJ2-5; D may be TRBD1 (5 bases). Sample: peripheral blood. The receptor was derived from a woman in her twenties or thirties with acute or convalescent COVID-19. The CDR3 sequence: CASSWGDSQETQYF. The CDR3 DNA is TGCGCCAGCAGCTGGGGCGACAGCCAAGAGACCCAGTACTTC.